One T cell receptor beta chain is described in this entry. Profiled with immunoSEQ multiplex PCR; TCRdb holds only in-frame clones, not every one. Here the sample spans 300,000 to 500,000 clones, around 90% being singletons. This sample is drawn from a study of blood T cell repertoires in COVID-19. Background on the study: In each case, the material was cDNA or gDNA derived from T cells, B-cell-depleted T cells, or PBMCs.

Trimming took 4 bases from V and 9 from J; bases not matched to a gene: 9. CDR1 is LNHDA and CDR2 is SQIVND in the germline V gene (reference sequence). CDR3 length equals 14 residues. The study recruited people aged roughly 18 to 95 years across about two dozen US areas. Participant-given clinical history determined each cohort assignment. V gene TRBV19 combines with J gene TRBJ2-1, with 7 bases aligning to TRBD1. Sequenced input: PBMCs or T cells enriched from blood (not recorded which). The TCR was taken from a woman aged 40 to 50 with acute COVID-19. The CDR3 is CASSNRTGGGEQFF. Here the CDR3 DNA reads TGTGCCAGTAGTAATCGGACAGGCGGCGGTGAGCAGTTCTTC.